Below are 20 T cell receptor beta chains sequenced from a single sample in a study of T cell responses to AZD1222 COVID-19 vaccine. Sequenced by immunoSEQ multiplex PCR; TCRdb stores in-frame clones only, minus some. The sample holds around 99,000 clones, roughly nine tenths seen once. This specimen consisted of peripheral blood, obtained 28 days after the second AZD1222 dose. The receptors shown here come from an adult who received the AZD1222 COVID-19 vaccine.

This clone appeared once. The V and J genes are TRBV25-1 and TRBJ1-2, with D possibly being TRBD1 (5 bases). This CDR3 has 14 amino acids. With 4 bases removed from V and 8 bases from J, the gap between germline ends came to 17 bases. Per germline, CDR1 MGHDK and CDR2 SYGVNS. The CDR3 DNA sequence: TGTGCCAGCAGTGGACGGAGGTCGACAGACGGCTACACCTTC. Its protein product is CASSGRRSTDGYTF.

The V and J genes are TRBV5-1 and TRBJ1-2; 7 positions match TRBD1. The CDR3 loop spans 15 amino acids. The germline gives CDR1 SGHRS, CDR2 YFSETQ. Unmatched junction bases numbered 8, after V lost 4 bases and J lost 2 bases. The CDR3: CASSVDRESNYGYTF. The CDR3 DNA is TGCGCCAGCAGCGTTGACAGGGAGTCGAACTATGGCTACACCTTC.

The CDR3, as DNA: TGTGCCAGCAGTTCTCAGGCCTCCACACGTGAGCAGTTCTTC. This sequence encodes CASSSQASTREQFF. The chain carries TRBV27 and TRBJ2-1; D not resolved. Trimming took off 4 bases at V and 9 bases at J, with 16 bases between the two ends. Germline V gene lookup returns CDR1 MNHEY and CDR2 SMNVEV (reference sequence). The CDR3 length is 14 residues.

The V call is TRBV5-1, the J call TRBJ2-5; the match to TRBD2 covers 9 bases. This CDR3 region has 15 residues. V was clipped by 4 bases and J by 3 bases; unmatched bases: 7. Germline CDR1 and CDR2: SGHRS and YFSETQ. The CDR3 is CASSPGLAAEETQYF. DNA for the CDR3: TGCGCCAGCAGCCCGGGACTAGCAGCAGAAGAGACCCAGTACTTC. The whole variable domain, filled in from reference TRBV5-1 and TRBJ2-5, reads KAGVTQTPRYLIKTRGQQVTLSCSPISGHRSVSWYQQTPGQGLQFLFEYFSETQRNKGNFPGRFSGRQFSNSRSEMNVSTLELGDSALYLCASSPGLAAEETQYFGPGTRLLVL.

The chain is built from TRBV19 and TRBJ1-5, with D uncertain. The CDR3 contains 13 residues. V shed 3 bases and J shed 3 bases, with 6 bases lying between them. The germline gives CDR1 LNHDA, CDR2 SQIVND (reference sequence). DNA for the CDR3: TGTGCCAGTAGTATTCCCCACAATCAGCCCCAGCATTTT. Translated: CASSIPHNQPQHF.

The chain combines TRBV20-1 with TRBJ2-7; possibly TRBD1 or TRBD2 for D (5 bases each). V dropped 3 bases and J dropped 6 bases, with 9 bases sitting between them. Germline values: CDR1 DFQATT, CDR2 SNEGSKA (reference sequence). This CDR3 comprises 11 residues. CDR3 bases: TGCAGTGCTAGGTCCGGGGCCGAGCAGTACTTC. Amino acid sequence: CSARSGAEQYF.

A few counts support this clone. The CDR3 nucleotides are TGTGCCAGCAATACAGGGAGCGGGGGCTACACCTTC. This codes for CASNTGSGGYTF. This rearrangement joins TRBV28 to TRBJ1-2; weak D call: TRBD1 (6 bases). Trimming took off 7 bases at V and 8 bases at J, with 14 bases between the two ends. This CDR3 is 12 amino acids long. Germline CDR1 MDHEN, CDR2 SYDVKM.

The chain has TRBV4-2 and TRBJ1-5, with D possibly being TRBD1 (6 bases). The CDR3 loop spans 15 amino acids. Germline V gives CDR1 LGHNA, CDR2 YNFKEQ. V was shortened by 1 base and J by 0 bases, with 7 bases between the two germline ends. For the CDR3, the DNA is TGTGCCAGCAGCCAAGGACAGGATAGCAATCAGCCCCAGCATTTT. Its protein is CASSQGQDSNQPQHF.

This chain connects TRBV19 to TRBJ1-3, with a tentative D call TRBD1 (5 bases). Germline CDR1 LNHDA, CDR2 SQIVND (reference sequence). CDR3 length: 14 amino acids. Trimming took off 9 bases at V and 0 bases at J, with 12 bases between the two ends. CDR3 nucleotides: TGTGCCAGCAATCCAGGGTCCTCTGGAAACACCATATATTTT. As protein: CASNPGSSGNTIYF.

Here the CDR3 DNA reads TGCGCCAGCAGCCCCCGACCGGGGGCGAGGGGTGGCTACACCTTC. Translated, it gives CASSPRPGARGGYTF. The rearrangement links TRBV4-3 to TRBJ1-2; possible D gene TRBD1, 6 bases. V was pared by 4 bases and J by 7 bases, with 19 bases between. This CDR3 comprises 15 residues. Germline V CDR1 and CDR2: LGHNA, YSLEER.

V gene TRBV6-2 or TRBV6-3 combines with J gene TRBJ2-1; 9 positions match TRBD2. This CDR3 comprises 17 residues. Losses at the gene ends were 4 bases for V and 14 bases for J; bases not matched to a gene: 21. The germline gives CDR1 MNHEY, CDR2 SVGEGT. CDR3 coding DNA: TGTGCCAGCAGTTCCCCCGAAGGACTAGCGCAACACGCGGAGGAGTTCTTC. This gives the protein CASSSPEGLAQHAEEFF.

The rearrangement joins TRBV5-8 to TRBJ2-3, with TRBD1 as a possible D gene (6 bases). The V and J ends lost 2 bases and 1 base respectively, with 14 bases between them. Germline CDR1 SGHTS, CDR2 YDEGEE. This CDR3 contains 16 residues. The CDR3 loop is CASSLMGAGGTDTQYF. CDR3 nucleotide sequence: TGTGCCAGCAGCTTAATGGGGGCTGGGGGCACAGATACGCAGTATTTT. Full variable domain (missing parts from reference TRBV5-8 and TRBJ2-3): EAGVTQSPTHLIKTRGQQATLRCSPISGHTSVYWYQQALGLGLQFLLWYDEGEERNRGNFPPRFSGRQFPNYSSELNVNALELEDSALYLCASSLMGAGGTDTQYFGPGTRLTVL.

In its sample, this clone was seen once. The chain's CDR3 is CASSYSVDSANSPLHF. The CDR3 DNA reads TGTGCCAGCAGTTACTCCGTCGACAGTGCAAATTCACCCCTCCACTTT. This chain joins TRBV6-5 and TRBJ1-6; possible D gene TRBD1, 5 bases. Trimming cost V 0 bases and J 7 bases, with 13 bases left between them. The CDR3 loop spans 16 amino acids. In germline, CDR1 is MNHEY, CDR2 SVGAGI.

In this sample, this clone turned up once. The rearrangement uses TRBV12-3 or TRBV12-4 and TRBJ1-1; no reliable D call. The ends were cut back, 6 bases at V and 5 bases at J, with 13 bases in the middle. The CDR3 covers 13 residues. The CDR3 DNA is TGTGCCAGCAGCCACCCGGCGGGGACTGAAGCTTTCTTT. It translates to CASSHPAGTEAFF.

The gene calls are TRBV10-2 and TRBJ2-2; 8 bases are a match to TRBD2. The J segment lost 6 bases and the V segment lost 3 bases, leaving 9 bases of the junction unmatched. The CDR3 length is 16 residues. Germline CDR1 is WSHSY and CDR2 is SAAADI. The CDR3, as DNA: TGCGCCAGCAGTGACGCCGGAGCGGGAGTCCCCGGGGAGCTGTTTTTT. Protein: CASSDAGAGVPGELFF.

The count of this clone is one. The chain carries TRBV7-3 and TRBJ2-2; a weak D match, TRBD2 (6 bases). CDR3 length equals 15 residues. In germline, CDR1 is SGHTA, CDR2 FQGTGA. V was clipped by 5 bases and J by 6 bases, with 16 bases between them. Written as DNA, the CDR3 is TGTGCCAGCAGCCGGGAGCCAGGGAGGTCCGGGGAGCTGTTTTTT. As protein: CASSREPGRSGELFF. The whole variable domain, filled in from reference TRBV7-3 and TRBJ2-2, reads GAGVSQTPSNKVTEKGKYVELRCDPISGHTALYWYRQSLGQGPEFLIYFQGTGAADDSGLPNDRFFAVRPEGSVSTLKIQRTERGDSAVYLCASSREPGRSGELFFGEGSRLTVL.

The rearrangement links TRBV6-5 to TRBJ2-5; tentatively, D is TRBD1 or TRBD2 (6 bases each). Trimming left V 6 bases short and J 5 bases short, with 16 bases between. Germline V gene lookup returns CDR1 MNHEY and CDR2 SVGAGI. This CDR3 contains 14 residues. CDR3 protein: CASSSLRGEETQYF. Written as DNA, the CDR3 is TGTGCCAGCAGCAGCTTGAGGGGGGAGGAGACCCAGTACTTC.

J is TRBJ1-4 and V is TRBV9; possibly TRBD1 for D (6 bases). Germline V lookup: CDR1 SGDLS, CDR2 YYNGEE. The CDR3 totals 15 residues. Trimming took 0 bases from V and 5 from J, leaving 11 bases between them. CDR3 nucleotides: TGTGCCAGCAGCGTAGTAGGGGGAAAAAATGAAAAACTGTTTTTT. This codes for CASSVVGGKNEKLFF.

This chain uses TRBV6-5 with TRBJ1-5, with no clear D. Germline V gives CDR1 MNHEY, CDR2 SVGAGI. This CDR3 comprises 12 residues. V was cut by 4 bases and J by 5 bases, with 6 bases left in between. The CDR3 protein is CASSSSDQPQHF. DNA of the CDR3: TGTGCCAGCAGTTCCAGCGATCAGCCCCAGCATTTT.

The chain carries TRBV7-9 and TRBJ2-2; the match to TRBD2 covers 7 bases. CDR3 length equals 15 residues. Trimming took 0 bases from V and 5 from J; bases not matched to a gene: 3. Germline V lookup: CDR1 SEHNR, CDR2 FQNEAQ (reference sequence). CDR3 loop: CASSLAGGKTGELFF. As DNA, the CDR3 is TGTGCCAGCAGCTTAGCGGGAGGGAAGACCGGGGAGCTGTTTTTT.